This entry is about one TCR beta chain. A read error may account for a junction end that differs from germline. Amplification used 60 Vbeta primers and 13 Jbeta primers. TCRdb's copy holds only in-frame clones and misses some; the assay was immunoSEQ multiplex PCR. The sample contains a few hundred thousand clones, over 65% of which appear only once. These data belong to a study of cytomegalovirus exposure and HLA in healthy donors. The wider study: Some 91 million unique TCRs from HLA-typed donors were held in an early release of data.

Germline V gene data show CDR1 as LNHDA and CDR2 as SQIVND (reference sequence). The CDR3 is 14 amino acids. The sequenced sample consisted of PBMCs. This chain connects TRBV19 to TRBJ1-6; 8 bases line up with TRBD1. This TCR was sampled from a woman aged 55-75 years in good health and CMV-seropositive. CDR3 amino acids: CANSDRGFTSPLHF. CDR3 in DNA: TGTGCCAATAGTGACAGGGGTTTTACTTCACCCCTCCACTTT.